This T cell receptor beta chain was observed in a study of identifying expanded T cells in peripheral blood. Healthy donors had no documented immune events, such as infections, while sampled. Overall study findings and caveats: Technical replicates showed about 1.2 changed clones; about 2 weeks about 16.4; four weeks 19.

Assay used: immunoSEQ multiplex PCR; TCRdb lists only in-frame clones, some missing. This repertoire shows around 60,000 clones, about 85% found once; its top ten account for approximately 19%. The CDR3 contains 17 residues. The V and J ends lost 1 base and 1 base, in that order; junction bases with no gene match: 6. Germline V gene data show CDR1 as SGHDT and CDR2 as YYEEEE. This clone has a single count. What it recognizes is unknown. The V gene is TRBV5-6, the J gene TRBJ1-5, with 9 bases aligning to TRBD1. The TCR comes from a person aged 18 to 75 in good health. Source material: blood. The CDR3 region has the DNA TGTGCCAGCAGCTTGCCACAGGGGGCAAGGAGCAATCAGCCCCAGCATTTT. The encoded protein is CASSLPQGARSNQPQHF.